Presented here are 30 T cell receptor beta chains from one specimen sequenced in a study of blood T cell repertoires in COVID-19. Sequencing used immunoSEQ multiplex PCR; TCRdb keeps in-frame clones, though not all of them. This sample carries around 49,000 clones, about 78% of them seen once, and the ten largest clones take approximately 5.3%. Sequencing was performed on PBMCs or T cells enriched from blood (not recorded which). These TCRs come from a woman aged 45-65 years with acute COVID-19.

The V gene is TRBV12-5, the J gene TRBJ2-6, with 7 bases lining up with TRBD1. The CDR3 is 17 residues long. J was trimmed by 0 bases and V by 3 bases; bases with no gene match: 5. CDR1 and CDR2 from the germline V gene are LGHNT and FRNRAP. The CDR3 region is CASGFGTALSGANVLTF. The CDR3 DNA is TGTGCTAGTGGTTTTGGGACAGCCCTCTCTGGGGCCAACGTCCTGACTTTC.

V usage is TRBV4-2 and J usage is TRBJ2-1, with 9 bases identical to TRBD2. The V gene end was trimmed by 4 bases and the J gene end by 6 bases; junction bases not matched to a gene: 7. This CDR3 has 15 residues. In germline, CDR1 is LGHNA, CDR2 YNFKEQ. CDR3 in amino acids: CASSPRGGLSNEQFF. The CDR3 DNA is TGTGCCAGCAGCCCGCGGGGGGGCCTCTCCAATGAGCAGTTCTTC.

This chain links TRBV10-3 with TRBJ1-2; TRBD1 matches 7 bases. Germline CDR1 is ENHRY and CDR2 is SYGVKD. The J segment lost 5 bases and the V segment lost 3 bases, leaving 9 bases of the junction unmatched. The CDR3 spans 15 residues. CDR3 DNA sequence: TGTGCCATCAGTGATACGGGACAGAAGAAGTATGGCTACACCTTC. Translation: CAISDTGQKKYGYTF.

The J gene is TRBJ1-2, the V gene TRBV24-1; D remains ambiguous. The CDR3 loop spans 14 amino acids. V shed 3 bases and J shed 5 bases, with 12 bases lying between them. Per germline, CDR1 KGHDR and CDR2 SFDVKD. The DNA for the CDR3 is TGTGCCACCAGTGATCACCGGGAGGCTTATGGCTACACCTTC. This encodes CATSDHREAYGYTF.

The J gene is TRBJ1-2, the V gene TRBV2; D gene ambiguous. Trimming shortened V by 3 bases and J by 0 bases, and 11 bases separated the two germline ends. The CDR3 sequence is 15 residues long. Germline assignment: CDR1 SNHLY and CDR2 FYNNEI. CDR3 in amino acids: CASSDSYRANYGYTF. The CDR3 coding sequence is TGTGCCAGCAGTGATTCGTATAGAGCTAACTATGGCTACACCTTC.

V gene TRBV30 combines with J gene TRBJ2-1; 9 bases agree with TRBD1. This CDR3 contains 14 residues. Germline V lookup: CDR1 GTSNPN, CDR2 SVGIG (reference sequence). The J segment lost 7 bases and the V segment lost 4 bases, leaving 8 bases of the junction unmatched. In DNA form, the CDR3 reads TGTGCCTGGACCCGGGGGACAGGGTGGAATGAGCAGTTCTTC. Protein: CAWTRGTGWNEQFF.

The chain combines TRBV7-8 with TRBJ2-1; weak D call: TRBD1 (6 bases). There are 16 residues in the CDR3. Germline V gene sequence: CDR1 SGHVS, CDR2 FQNEAQ. Deletions cut 1 base from V and 3 bases from J, with 13 bases between. DNA for the CDR3: TGTGCCAGCAGCTTAGACTGGCTAGGGGGCTACAATGAGCAGTTCTTC. Protein sequence: CASSLDWLGGYNEQFF.

The V and J genes are TRBV6-1 and TRBJ2-3; 10 bases are shared with TRBD2. Trimming took 2 bases from V and 8 from J; bases not matched to a gene: 4. CDR1 MNHNS and CDR2 SASEGT come from the germline V gene. This CDR3 has 14 amino acids. The CDR3 DNA is TGTGCCAGCAGTGAACTCAGCGGGGGGGGTACGCAGTATTTT. This gives the protein CASSELSGGGTQYF.

The chain carries TRBV7-2 and TRBJ1-1; D gene uncertain. The CDR3 covers 14 residues. Trimming took 2 bases from V and 1 from J, leaving 8 bases between them. Germline-derived CDR1 and CDR2 are SGHTA and FQGNSA. CDR3: CASSLSTRNTEAFF. The CDR3 coding sequence is TGTGCCAGCAGCTTATCGACTCGGAACACTGAAGCTTTCTTT. Looking up the rest from reference TRBV7-2 and TRBJ1-1 gives the full variable domain: GAGVSQSPSNKVTEKGKDVELRCDPISGHTALYWYRQSLGQGLEFLIYFQGNSAPDKSGLPSDRFSAERTGGSVSTLTIQRTQQEDSAVYLCASSLSTRNTEAFFGQGTRLTVV.

The rearrangement joins TRBV11-2 to TRBJ2-6, with 7 bases matching TRBD1. Germline assignment: CDR1 SGHAT and CDR2 FQNNGV. V was clipped by 1 base and J by 4 bases; unmatched bases: 4. This CDR3 comprises 16 residues. The CDR3 nucleotides are TGTGCCAGCAGCTTAGGAGGGGGCGCCGGGGCCAACGTCCTGACTTTC. Translating it yields CASSLGGGAGANVLTF. Together with reference TRBV11-2 and TRBJ2-6, the CDR3 gives the full variable domain: EAGVAQSPRYKIIEKRQSVAFWCNPISGHATLYWYQQILGQGPKLLIQFQNNGVVDDSQLPKDRFSAERLKGVDSTLKIQPAKLEDSAVYLCASSLGGGAGANVLTFGAGSRLTVL.

The rearrangement links TRBV3-1 (or the pseudogene TRBV3-2) to TRBJ2-1; a weak D match, TRBD2 (6 bases). Trimming pared 3 bases from V and 0 bases from J, leaving 21 bases between. The length of the CDR3 is 19 residues. Per the germline V gene, CDR1 is LGHDT and CDR2 is YNNKEL (reference sequence). The CDR3 nucleotides read TGTGCCAGCAGCCAGGAGCTAGCGTCCACCGAGAGCTCCTACAATGAGCAGTTCTTC. The encoded protein is CASSQELASTESSYNEQFF.

V is TRBV18 and J is TRBJ1-6, with 7 positions matching TRBD1. The V gene end was trimmed by 8 bases and the J gene end by 7 bases; junction bases not matched to a gene: 8. Germline V gene sequence: CDR1 KGHSH, CDR2 LQKENI. The CDR3 sequence is 14 residues long. In DNA, the CDR3 is TGTGCCAGCCAGAAAGACAGGGCAAATTCACCCCTCCACTTT. This gives the protein CASQKDRANSPLHF. The full variable domain, rest sourced from reference TRBV18 and TRBJ1-6, is NAGVMQNPRHLVRRRGQEARLRCSPMKGHSHVYWYRQLPEEGLKFMVYLQKENIIDESGMPKERFSAEFPKEGPSILRIQQVVRGDSAAYFCASQKDRANSPLHFGNGTRLTVT.

The CDR3 nucleotides read TGCGCCAGCAGCTTGGAAGGACTCTCCATCGGCACAGATACGCAGTATTTT. Protein product: CASSLEGLSIGTDTQYF. The chain carries TRBV5-1 and TRBJ2-3, with a possible D match to TRBD2 (5 bases). Germline V gene sequence: CDR1 SGHRS, CDR2 YFSETQ. The CDR3 length is 17 residues. With 0 bases removed from V and 1 base from J, the gap between germline ends came to 15 bases.

The chain links TRBV18 to TRBJ2-3; D is unclear. Trimming removed 0 bases at V and 1 base at J, with 5 bases between. Germline lookup yields CDR1 KGHSH and CDR2 LQKENI. The CDR3 extends over 14 amino acids. The CDR3 DNA is TGTGCCAGCTCACCACCCCCAGGCACAGATACGCAGTATTTT. It encodes CASSPPPGTDTQYF.

This clone appeared a single time. The gene calls are TRBV28 and TRBJ1-2; D remains ambiguous. Deletions cut 6 bases from V and 7 bases from J, with 15 bases between. The CDR3 is made up of 13 amino acids. Germline-derived CDR1 and CDR2 are MDHEN and SYDVKM. This CDR3 reads CASSPDVGSGYTF. CDR3 sequence (DNA): TGTGCCAGCAGCCCGGACGTCGGGAGTGGCTACACCTTC.

The rearrangement uses TRBV12-3 or TRBV12-4 and TRBJ2-1; D is undetermined. CDR3 size: 13 residues. Trimming stripped 2 bases from V and 5 bases from J, with 7 bases between. This CDR3 reads CASSLYNDNEQFF. Written as DNA, the CDR3 is TGTGCCAGCAGTTTATACAACGACAATGAGCAGTTCTTC.

The CDR3 reads CATSDENGSGGTEAFF. The CDR3, as DNA: TGTGCCACCAGTGACGAAAACGGTAGCGGGGGCACTGAAGCTTTCTTT. J is TRBJ1-1 and V is TRBV24-1, with D perhaps TRBD1 (5 bases). V shed 4 bases and J shed 4 bases, with 18 bases lying between them. Germline CDR1 and CDR2: KGHDR and SFDVKD. This CDR3 is built from 16 residues.

The CDR3 sequence is CAYGTAYEQYF. CDR3 nucleotide sequence: TGTGCCTACGGGACAGCCTACGAGCAGTACTTC. The chain has TRBV30 and TRBJ2-7; 7 nucleotides match TRBD1. The CDR3 is made up of 11 amino acids. Per the germline V gene, CDR1 is GTSNPN and CDR2 is SVGIG (reference sequence). V was clipped by 7 bases and J by 2 bases; unmatched bases: 2.

The chain employs TRBV3-1 (or the pseudogene TRBV3-2) and TRBJ2-2; tentative D call: TRBD2 (6 bases). The germline V gene encodes CDR1 LGHDT and CDR2 YNNKEL (reference sequence). Trimming cost V 5 bases and J 5 bases, with 15 bases left between them. The CDR3 has 15 amino acids. This CDR3 is CASSASSEGTGELFF. In DNA, the CDR3 is TGTGCCAGCAGCGCCTCTAGCGAGGGGACCGGGGAGCTGTTTTTT.

This clone was seen a single time. The rearrangement uses TRBV5-4 and TRBJ2-5; 8 nucleotides line up with TRBD2. CDR1 SGHNT and CDR2 YYREEE come from the germline V gene (reference sequence). V lost 2 bases to trimming and J lost 5 bases; unmatched junction nucleotides: 5. The CDR3 is 14 residues long. The CDR3 is CASSFSGGTETQYF. The CDR3 DNA reads as TGTGCCAGCAGCTTCTCGGGGGGGACGGAGACCCAGTACTTC.

This clone was seen only once. V usage is TRBV6-5 and J usage is TRBJ2-5; 9 nucleotides line up with TRBD1. CDR3 length: 14 amino acids. With 6 bases clipped from V and 5 bases from J, the junction kept 7 bases outside the gene matches. Germline loops: CDR1 MNHEY, CDR2 SVGAGI. CDR3 residues: CASSKTGGLETQYF. The CDR3 nucleotides are TGTGCCAGCAGCAAAACAGGGGGCTTGGAGACCCAGTACTTC.

V gene TRBV19 combines with J gene TRBJ1-1, with no clear D. Germline CDR1 reads LNHDA; CDR2 reads SQIVND (reference sequence). This CDR3 is 13 amino acids long. V lost 5 bases, J lost 0 bases, and 7 bases lay in between. CDR3 bases: TGTGCCAGTAGTCCTTCTATGAACACTGAAGCTTTCTTT. Its protein product is CASSPSMNTEAFF.

The rearrangement joins TRBV11-3 to TRBJ1-5; unclear D gene. The germline V gene has CDR1 SGHNT and CDR2 YENEEA. V shed 2 bases and J shed 6 bases, with 5 bases lying between them. CDR3 size: 12 residues. The CDR3, as DNA: TGTGCCAGCAGCTTACGGGGTCAGCCCCAGCATTTT. Amino acids: CASSLRGQPQHF.

The gene calls are TRBV11-3 and TRBJ2-4; 7 bases are shared with TRBD1. CDR1 is SGHNT, CDR2 YENEEA, per germline. V lost 5 bases to trimming and J lost 5 bases; unmatched junction nucleotides: 3. This CDR3 is 13 amino acids long. In nucleotides, the CDR3 is TGTGCCAGCAGCCTCGGACAGGAAAACATTCAGTACTTC. This codes for CASSLGQENIQYF.

This sequence joins TRBV7-8 and TRBJ1-4; 7 bases are a match to TRBD1. Germline loops: CDR1 SGHVS, CDR2 FQNEAQ. V was pared by 3 bases and J by 4 bases, with 2 bases of the junction left unmatched. There are 14 residues in the CDR3. CDR3 nucleotides: TGTGCCAGCAGCTTCCGGGACAGTAATGAAAAACTGTTTTTT. Amino acids: CASSFRDSNEKLFF.

This chain joins TRBV7-9 and TRBJ1-1, with a possible D match to TRBD1 (6 bases). The germline V gene has CDR1 SEHNR and CDR2 FQNEAQ (reference sequence). V was shortened by 3 bases and J by 3 bases, with 17 bases between the two germline ends. This CDR3 spans 16 amino acids. CDR3 DNA: TGTGCCAGCAGCTTGGGGTACTTGGGGGCTCACACTGAAGCTTTCTTT. Its translation is CASSLGYLGAHTEAFF.

The sample holds a few counts of this clone. The junction shows a germline mismatch at one end, possibly a read error. The rearrangement uses TRBV7-7 and TRBJ2-5; TRBD1 is a possible D gene (6 bases). The germline V gene has CDR1 SSHAT and CDR2 FNYEAQ (reference sequence). The CDR3 totals 15 residues. CDR3 in DNA: TGTGCTAGCAGCTTAGGGGCCACAGGGAAAGAGACCCAGTACTTC. Translated, it gives CASSLGATGKETQYF.

The rearrangement joins TRBV30 to TRBJ1-1, with 9 bases aligning to TRBD1. V shed 3 bases, J shed 4 bases, and the junction held 9 bases outside the gene matches. Germline V gene sequence: CDR1 GTSNPN, CDR2 SVGIG (reference sequence). CDR3 length: 15 amino acids. CDR3 nucleotide sequence: TGTGCCTGGAGCTCGGACAGGGGAAAGGGCACTGAAGCTTTCTTT. Its protein is CAWSSDRGKGTEAFF.

V and J are TRBV28 and TRBJ2-1; the match to TRBD1 covers 9 bases. The CDR3 sequence is 16 residues long. After removal of 6 bases from V and 0 bases from J, the junction contained 6 bases not matched to a gene. From germline, CDR1 is MDHEN and CDR2 SYDVKM. This CDR3 is CASSSRTGASYNEQFF. CDR3 DNA: TGTGCCAGCAGCTCCCGGACAGGGGCCTCCTACAATGAGCAGTTCTTC.

This chain connects TRBV19 to TRBJ2-5; TRBD1 agrees at 11 bases. V was clipped by 5 bases and J by 2 bases; unmatched bases: 10. The CDR3 covers 17 residues. Germline V gene lookup returns CDR1 LNHDA and CDR2 SQIVND (reference sequence). CDR3 nucleotides: TGTGCCAGTAGTGGCCTCGGACAGGGGGCGATTCAAGAGACCCAGTACTTC. Protein product: CASSGLGQGAIQETQYF.